One T cell receptor beta chain is described in this entry. Using immunoSEQ multiplex PCR, the repertoire was profiled, and TCRdb retains in-frame clones only, with some absent. The table lists roughly 500,000 clones, roughly 88% of them singletons. This record belongs to a study of blood T cell repertoires in COVID-19. In assigning cohorts, the study relied on participant-reported clinical history. Trimming shortened V by 2 bases and J by 7 bases, and 11 bases separated the two germline ends. Per the germline V gene, CDR1 is MDHEN and CDR2 is SYDVKM. The CDR3 sequence is 13 residues long. This chain connects TRBV28 to TRBJ1-2; possible D gene TRBD1, 5 bases. Source material: PBMCs or T cells enriched from blood (not recorded which). The clonotype comes from a woman between 40 and 55 years old who had recovered from COVID-19. The CDR3 coding sequence is TGTGCCAGCAGTTTAGGCAGGGAGGTTGGCTACACCTTC. Translated: CASSLGREVGYTF.